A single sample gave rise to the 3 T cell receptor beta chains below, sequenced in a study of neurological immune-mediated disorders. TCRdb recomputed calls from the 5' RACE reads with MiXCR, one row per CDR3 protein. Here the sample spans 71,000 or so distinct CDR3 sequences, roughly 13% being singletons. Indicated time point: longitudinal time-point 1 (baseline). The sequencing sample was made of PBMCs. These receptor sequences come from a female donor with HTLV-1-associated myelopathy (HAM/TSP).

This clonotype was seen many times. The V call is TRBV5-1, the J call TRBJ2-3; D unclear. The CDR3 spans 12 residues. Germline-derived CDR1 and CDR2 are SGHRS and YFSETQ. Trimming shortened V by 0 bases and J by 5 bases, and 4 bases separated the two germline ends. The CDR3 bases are TGCGCCAGCAGCTTGGGTTTAGATACGCAGTATTTT. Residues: CASSLGLDTQYF.

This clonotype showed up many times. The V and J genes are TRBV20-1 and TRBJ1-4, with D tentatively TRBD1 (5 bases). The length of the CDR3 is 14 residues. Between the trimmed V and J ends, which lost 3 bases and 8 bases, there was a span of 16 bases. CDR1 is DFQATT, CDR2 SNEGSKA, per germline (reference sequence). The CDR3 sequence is CSAREDGRGEKLFF. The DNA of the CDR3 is TGCAGTGCTAGGGAGGACGGTCGGGGGGAAAAACTGTTTTTT.

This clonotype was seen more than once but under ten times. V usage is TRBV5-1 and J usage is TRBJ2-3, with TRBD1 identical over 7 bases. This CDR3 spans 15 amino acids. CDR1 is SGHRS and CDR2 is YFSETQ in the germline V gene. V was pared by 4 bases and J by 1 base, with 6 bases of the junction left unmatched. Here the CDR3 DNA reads TGCGCCAGCAGCATATCGACAGGGCGCACAGATACGCAGTATTTT. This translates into CASSISTGRTDTQYF.